This T cell receptor (beta chain) was documented in a study of T-cell reconstitution after alpha-beta-depleted transplantation in children. The study, taken as a whole, reports: About two months after transplant, alpha-beta T cells reportedly came from several hundred expanded graft clones.

The V gene's germline CDR1 is LNHDA and CDR2 SQIVND (reference sequence). The length of the CDR3 is 19 residues. With V trimmed by 5 bases and J by 1 base, 15 bases remained unmatched. This sample's TCRbeta library carried unique molecular identifier barcodes. TCRdb re-derived calls from the PCR reads in MiXCR, one entry per CDR3 protein. Seen here are about 420,000 distinct CDR3 sequences, 16% observed once, and the top ten hold 25% to 30%. To note about this clonotype: The antigen is unknown.

The chain uses TRBV19 and TRBJ2-1, with 9 bases that match TRBD2. The receptor was isolated from a boy younger than two who had a stem cell transplant for Wiskott-Aldrich syndrome, so the T cells may come from the graft donor. Here the sequenced sample was PBMCs, mostly from graft donor cells, taken 360 days after TCRalphabeta/CD19-depleted stem cell transplant. CDR3 nucleotides: TGTGCCAGTAGTTTCCTGGGAGGACTAGCGTGGACTTCCTACAATGAGCAGTTCTTC. Encoded protein: CASSFLGGLAWTSYNEQFF.